This T cell receptor beta chain appears in the sequencing data of a study of low-dose radiotherapy and immunotherapy resistance in tumors. Primers targeting TRAV and TRBV primed first-strand cDNA, covering alpha and beta chains. TCRs underwent 15 to 25 PCR cycles of amplification with a constant-region primer and V-primer adapter. TCRdb redid the calling of the reads with MiXCR, one entry per CDR3 protein. The table includes 12,000 to 15,000 distinct CDR3 sequences, 49% detected once. The germline V and J ends were trimmed by 2 bases and 7 bases, with 18 bases remaining between them. Germline-derived CDR1 and CDR2 are SGHTA and FQGNSA. This CDR3 region has 15 residues.

The TCR comes from a human donor with advanced metastatic prostate, ovarian, gallbladder or colorectal cancer (not recorded which). This table probably holds off-target reads from a library built for another chain. The chain employs TRBV7-2 and TRBJ2-7; D might be TRBD1 (6 bases). The DNA for the CDR3 is TGTGCCAGCAGCTTACTGGGACATGGCATAAAGGAGCAGTACTTC. It encodes CASSLLGHGIKEQYF.